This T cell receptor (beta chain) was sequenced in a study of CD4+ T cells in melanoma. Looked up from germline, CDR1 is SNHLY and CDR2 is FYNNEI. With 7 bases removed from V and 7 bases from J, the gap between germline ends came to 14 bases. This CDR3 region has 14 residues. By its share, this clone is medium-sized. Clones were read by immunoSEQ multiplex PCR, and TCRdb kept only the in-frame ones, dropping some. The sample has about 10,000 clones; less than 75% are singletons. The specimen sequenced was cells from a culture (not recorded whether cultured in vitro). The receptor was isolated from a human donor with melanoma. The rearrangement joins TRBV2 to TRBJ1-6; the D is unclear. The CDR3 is CASNRDEGNSPLHF. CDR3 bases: TGTGCCAGCAATCGGGATGAAGGAAATTCACCCCTCCACTTT.